The source of this TCR beta chain is a study of shared clonotypes between healthy human individuals. General study results and limits: Measured sharing among donors was expected to vary with sequencing depth. The sampled material consisted only of blood, and tissue repertoires are likely to differ.

To note about this clone: Its antigen is undetermined.

Sorted-subset replicate PCR reactions contained roughly 200 ng DNA, corresponding to tens of thousands of T cell genomes. TCRdb keeps only in-frame clones here, not all; method: immunoSEQ multiplex PCR. The sample yields approximately 620,000 clones, around 97% seen once. J lost 0 bases, V lost 7 bases, and 12 bases had no gene match. Germline lookup yields CDR1 SNHLY and CDR2 FYNNEI. The CDR3 consists of 18 residues. Sequencing used naive CD4+ T cells sorted from blood. Subset defined: CD45RA+ positively selected. This chain connects TRBV2 to TRBJ2-6; 7 positions agree with TRBD1. The receptor was derived from a woman in her 30s in good health. The CDR3 DNA sequence: TGTGCCAGCACCAAGGGGACAGTACGCCACTCTGGGGCCAACGTCCTGACTTTC. Its protein product is CASTKGTVRHSGANVLTF.